A selection of T cell receptor beta chains follows, all from one sample in a study of tissue T cells after allogeneic stem cell transplantation. Clones were sequenced by immunoSEQ multiplex PCR, and TCRdb holds only the in-frame ones, with some missing. The data contain about 43,000 clones, roughly 92% of them seen just once; the ten biggest clones take up 3.5% to 4%. The sequencing here drew on blood, taken before transplantation. The receptors were gathered from a woman aged 35 to 70 who later had graft-versus-host disease after an allogeneic stem cell transplant. Both conserved end residues are part of each CDR3. The D gene is left open where the match is weak. Clone size is shown for a subset of rows, as once, few, many or a class of expanded clone.

abundance: NA; j_gene: TRBJ2-3; v_gene: TRBV6-2/TRBV6-3; d_gene: NA; CDR3nt: TGTGCCAGCAGTTTAGGAGGTAGCCTCACAGATACGCAGTATTTT; CDR3aa: CASSLGGSLTDTQYF
abundance: NA; j_gene: TRBJ2-1; v_gene: TRBV20-1; d_gene: TRBD2; CDR3nt: TGCAGTGCTAGTGCCCCCCTAGCGGGAGCTTACAATGAGCAGTTCTTC; CDR3aa: CSASAPLAGAYNEQFF
abundance: NA; j_gene: TRBJ2-3; v_gene: TRBV5-1; d_gene: TRBD1; CDR3nt: TGCGCCAGCAGCGAGACAGGGGTCACAGATACGCAGTATTTT; CDR3aa: CASSETGVTDTQYF
abundance: NA; j_gene: TRBJ1-2; v_gene: TRBV14; d_gene: NA; CDR3nt: TGTGCCAGCAGCCAAGGACCGATCATCTATGGCTACACCTTC; CDR3aa: CASSQGPIIYGYTF
abundance: NA; j_gene: TRBJ1-2; v_gene: TRBV6-2/TRBV6-3; d_gene: TRBD1; CDR3nt: TGTGCCAGCAGTTGGAACGACAGGGTTCGGTACTATGGCTACACCTTC; CDR3aa: CASSWNDRVRYYGYTF
abundance: NA; j_gene: TRBJ1-5; v_gene: TRBV19; d_gene: NA; CDR3nt: TGTGCCAGTAGCCAATACCTTCATAGCAATCAGCCCCAGCATTTT; CDR3aa: CASSQYLHSNQPQHF
abundance: once; j_gene: TRBJ2-7; v_gene: TRBV5-3; d_gene: TRBD1; CDR3nt: TGTGCCAGAAGGGCCGCCGGGACAGGGCGGTACGAGCAGTACTTC; CDR3aa: CARRAAGTGRYEQYF
abundance: NA; j_gene: TRBJ2-2; v_gene: TRBV27; d_gene: NA; CDR3nt: TGTGCCAGCAGTTTAAGGGTGGGCCGTGGCGGGGAGCTGTTTTTT; CDR3aa: CASSLRVGRGGELFF
abundance: NA; j_gene: TRBJ2-1; v_gene: TRBV12-3/TRBV12-4; d_gene: NA; CDR3nt: TGTGCCAGCACACCGGGGTCCTACAATGAGCAGTTCTTC; CDR3aa: CASTPGSYNEQFF
abundance: NA; j_gene: TRBJ1-4; v_gene: TRBV6-5; d_gene: TRBD1; CDR3nt: TGTGCCAGCAGTTACTCAAACAGGGGTGAAAAACTGTTTTTT; CDR3aa: CASSYSNRGEKLFF
abundance: NA; j_gene: TRBJ1-1; v_gene: TRBV18; d_gene: NA; CDR3nt: TGTGCCAGCTCACCAGTAGGCCCCATAGGGAGTTCGAACACTGAAGCTTTCTTT; CDR3aa: CASSPVGPIGSSNTEAFF
abundance: once; j_gene: TRBJ1-2; v_gene: TRBV4-3; d_gene: NA; CDR3nt: TGCGCCAGCAGCCAAGATCCCAGGCCCGAACGGATCTATGGCTACACCTTC; CDR3aa: CASSQDPRPERIYGYTF
abundance: NA; j_gene: TRBJ2-1; v_gene: TRBV3-1/TRBV3-2; d_gene: TRBD2; CDR3nt: TGTGCCAGCAGCCCGACTGCGACTAGCGGAATTTTCTACAATGAGCAGTTCTTC; CDR3aa: CASSPTATSGIFYNEQFF
abundance: few; j_gene: TRBJ1-5; v_gene: TRBV6-2/TRBV6-3; d_gene: TRBD1; CDR3nt: TGTGCCAGCAGTTCGGGACAGACCTTGAATCAGCCCCAGCATTTT; CDR3aa: CASSSGQTLNQPQHF
abundance: NA; j_gene: TRBJ2-5; v_gene: TRBV2; d_gene: NA; CDR3nt: TGTGCCAGCAGTGAAGCGTTACTAGTTGGAGAGACCCAGTACTTC; CDR3aa: CASSEALLVGETQYF
abundance: NA; j_gene: TRBJ2-3; v_gene: TRBV5-1; d_gene: TRBD2; CDR3nt: TGCGCCAGCAGCTTGACTAGCGGGAGTACAGATACGCAGTATTTT; CDR3aa: CASSLTSGSTDTQYF
abundance: NA; j_gene: TRBJ1-6; v_gene: TRBV5-1; d_gene: NA; CDR3nt: TGCGCCAGCAGAGGGGTGAGCTCACCCCTCCACTTT; CDR3aa: CASRGVSSPLHF
abundance: NA; j_gene: TRBJ2-5; v_gene: TRBV18; d_gene: NA; CDR3nt: TGTGCCAGCTCACCACCGTCTTGGAGTCAAGAGACCCAGTACTTC; CDR3aa: CASSPPSWSQETQYF
abundance: NA; j_gene: TRBJ2-2; v_gene: TRBV10-2; d_gene: TRBD1; CDR3nt: TGCGCCACCCGACAGGGCCCGAACACCGGGGAGCTGTTTTTT; CDR3aa: CATRQGPNTGELFF
abundance: NA; j_gene: TRBJ1-2; v_gene: TRBV6-1; d_gene: NA; CDR3nt: TGTGCCAGCAGTGAACGGTCAGCCGTGAACTATGGCTACACCTTC; CDR3aa: CASSERSAVNYGYTF
abundance: NA; j_gene: TRBJ2-7; v_gene: TRBV9; d_gene: TRBD1; CDR3nt: TGTGCCAGCAGCGTAGAGGGGGCCAGCGAGCAGTACTTC; CDR3aa: CASSVEGASEQYF